The sequence of this T cell receptor beta chain was determined in a study of blood T cell repertoires in COVID-19. Those enrolled, adults aged roughly 18 to 90 years, came from about two dozen US areas. The ends lost 7 bases at V and 2 bases at J; junction bases unmatched: 5. There are 14 residues in the CDR3. Germline-derived CDR1 and CDR2 are MNHNY and SVGAGI (reference sequence). Profiling relied on immunoSEQ multiplex PCR, and the TCRdb table lists in-frame clones only, not all of them. In the table there are some 390,000 clones, about nine tenths of which are singletons. The sample taken for sequencing was PBMCs or T cells enriched from blood (not recorded which). This chain joins TRBV6-6 and TRBJ1-2, with 9 bases identical to TRBD1. This receptor was identified in a woman aged 25 to 39 who had recovered from COVID-19. As DNA, the CDR3 is TGTGCCAGCAATGACAGGGGGTACAACTATGGCTACACCTTC. Translation gives CASNDRGYNYGYTF.